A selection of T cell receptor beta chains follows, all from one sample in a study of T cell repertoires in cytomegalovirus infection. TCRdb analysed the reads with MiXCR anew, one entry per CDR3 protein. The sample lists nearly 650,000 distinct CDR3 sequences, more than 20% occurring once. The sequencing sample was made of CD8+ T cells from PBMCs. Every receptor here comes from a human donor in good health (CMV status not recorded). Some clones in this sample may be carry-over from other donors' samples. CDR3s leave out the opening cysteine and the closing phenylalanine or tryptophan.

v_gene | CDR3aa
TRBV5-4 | ASRPGQGRPEQY
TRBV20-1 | SASDGLYNEQF
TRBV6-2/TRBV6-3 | ASSSLAGYQETQY
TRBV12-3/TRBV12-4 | ASRDDTSTGELF
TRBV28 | ASSTADGGSYNEQF
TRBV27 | ASSLGLPSGELF
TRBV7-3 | ASSLDAVTQY
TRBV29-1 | SVEKPVLFPGQGNNEQF
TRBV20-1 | SAGVRVGGNTEAF
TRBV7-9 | ASSLVKAKEAF
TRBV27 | ASRPEPQVYNEQF
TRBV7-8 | ASSRDRGRLETQY
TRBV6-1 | ASYQADSPEETQY
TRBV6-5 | ASSFTQTGPEAF
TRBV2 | ASNGAEEIQETQY
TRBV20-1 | SATSDRGGTEAF
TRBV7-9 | ASSSQGGGTEAF
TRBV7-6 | ASSLEGWTGGAYNEQF
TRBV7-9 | ASSLLDRYQEKLF
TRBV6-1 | ASSVSSGGHEQY
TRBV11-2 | ASSLDRGNTETF
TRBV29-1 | TAWGTADNYGYT
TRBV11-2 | ASSLSSGVKNIQY
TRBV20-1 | SAREGFSYNEQF
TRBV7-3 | ASNLPGGGHYNEQF
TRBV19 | ASSIFGTGTDTQY
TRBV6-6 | ASSYRSRDEQF
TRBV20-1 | SARVEGIQPQH
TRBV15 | ATSSPALLNRPNEQF
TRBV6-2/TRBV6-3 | ASSSLGTADGYT
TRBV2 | ASDIRGRDNEQF
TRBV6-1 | ASRLGVGDGYT
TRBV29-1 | SVGRQGANQPQH
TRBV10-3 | AISEDGPTNEKLF
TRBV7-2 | ASSLYTGGTYEQY
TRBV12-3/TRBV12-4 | VSTTMPFSGNQPQH
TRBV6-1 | ASSPAGTGEYEQY
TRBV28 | ASSPEGTGGLQPQETQY
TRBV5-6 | ASSPGVAEQY
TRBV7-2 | ASSLPWSGEETQY
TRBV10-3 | AISGSLSNEQF
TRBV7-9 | ASSLTGLEAF
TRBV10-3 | AISDARLIPYNEQF
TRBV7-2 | ASSLTGQGGGGYT
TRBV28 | ASSMDGEKLF
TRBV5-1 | ASSSRRGAPGEKLF
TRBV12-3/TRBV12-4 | ASTTGAQDEQF
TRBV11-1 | ASSLAGSDEQF
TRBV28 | ASSFWGTEAF
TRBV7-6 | ASSLNPKGGNEQF
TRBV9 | ASTGTSGGRNEQF
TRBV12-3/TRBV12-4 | ASSGTSGGQETQY
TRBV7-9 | ATRQVLETQY
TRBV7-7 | ASSLYGTSGGNEQF
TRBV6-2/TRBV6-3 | ASLGGPDEQF